This TCR beta chain was identified in a study of blood T cell repertoires in COVID-19. Study details: COVID-19 samples from acute and convalescent phases originated in the United States, Italy and Spain.

Study processing details: Scientists estimated how many nucleated cells there were by amplifying reference gene primers. Produced via immunoSEQ multiplex PCR; TCRdb's table is partial and in-frame only. D and trimming were read from the DNA, whereas the V and J calls and clone size are those reported in that table. The sample carries around 65,000 clones, approximately 86% recorded once. In germline, CDR1 is SEHNR, CDR2 FQNEAQ (reference sequence). The CDR3 runs to 12 residues. The germline V and J ends were trimmed by 4 bases and 4 bases, with 7 bases remaining between them. This clone was detected a few times.

Sequences were obtained from peripheral blood. The sequence was obtained from a man older than 75 with active COVID-19. V usage is TRBV7-9 and J usage is TRBJ1-1; D is unclear. The CDR3 sequence: CASSSTPTEAFF. The CDR3 DNA sequence: TGTGCCAGCAGCTCCACTCCCACTGAAGCTTTCTTT.